This T cell receptor (beta chain) appears in the sequencing data of a study of cytomegalovirus exposure and HLA in healthy donors. Comments on this clone: Its matching antigen is unknown.

The CDR3 totals 14 residues. Losses at the gene ends were 6 bases for V and 5 bases for J; bases not matched to a gene: 8. Germline V gene data show CDR1 as SGHDN and CDR2 as FVKESK. Study results and limitations: By HLA locus, TCR association rates varied in a later analysis, with DRB1 showing the most and HLA-C the fewest. According to a later analysis, most TCR beta chains associated with CMV appeared HLA-restricted. When a later analysis was performed, an Asian-associated ancestry cluster reportedly had fewer N-insertions than the approximately 680-donor mean. Confirmation was obtained in vitro that a few CMV-associated chains are specific for CMV antigens.

This PCR relied on a set of 60 Vbeta primers and 13 Jbeta primers. Repertoires were generated with immunoSEQ multiplex PCR, while TCRdb's copy carries only in-frame clones and drops some. The sample carries about 100,000 clones, approximately 80% recorded once. Sequencing was done on a sample of PBMCs. This chain uses TRBV14 with TRBJ1-2; TRBD1 matches 8 bases. This receptor was obtained from a woman in her sixties in good health and CMV-seronegative. CDR3 DNA sequence: TGTGCCAGCAGTCCTTCTAGGACAGGGTATGGCTACACCTTC. This encodes CASSPSRTGYGYTF.